The sequence of this T cell receptor (beta chain) was determined in a study of cytomegalovirus exposure and HLA in healthy donors. V gave up 1 base and J gave up 1 base, with 7 bases separating them. The CDR3 is made up of 15 amino acids. CDR1 and CDR2 from the germline V gene are SGHVS and FNYEAQ. PCR used 60 Vbeta primers and 13 Jbeta primers. Measured with immunoSEQ multiplex PCR; TCRdb has only the in-frame clones, and not every one. The sample yields around 210,000 clones, roughly three quarters seen once. J is TRBJ2-2 and V is TRBV7-6; D is ambiguous. This clonotype was obtained from a man aged 50 or older in good health and CMV-seronegative. The sample comprised PBMCs. The CDR3 DNA reads as TGTGCCAGCAGCTTAGTCCATTTGAACACCGGGGAGCTGTTTTTT. Translated, it gives CASSLVHLNTGELFF.